Below are 32 T cell receptor beta chains sequenced from a single sample in a study of Ad26.COV2.S vaccination and SARS-CoV-2 variants. Assay used: immunoSEQ multiplex PCR; TCRdb lists only in-frame clones, some missing. The table records about 350,000 clones, about 88% of them present only once. Treatment described: around 19 received Ad26.COV2.S at low or high dose, single or two shots; about 5 received placebo; per-sample allocation not given. Each sample was drawn 63 days after the first injection (of vaccine or placebo). The sample here was peripheral blood, taken in a trial of Ad26.COV2.S vaccine versus placebo. The receptors come from a person aged 18-60 years who received the Ad26.COV2.S COVID-19 vaccine or a placebo.

The chain links TRBV5-4 to TRBJ2-7, with D possibly being TRBD1 or TRBD2 (5 bases each). The germline V gene encodes CDR1 SGHNT and CDR2 YYREEE (reference sequence). The CDR3 contains 15 residues. V was cut by 3 bases and J by 4 bases, with 17 bases left in between. The CDR3 loop reads CASSYQTARGYEQYF. As DNA, the CDR3 is TGTGCCAGCAGCTACCAGACAGCGCGAGGGTACGAGCAGTACTTC.

The chain has TRBV5-1 and TRBJ2-1; D is ambiguous. Germline CDR1 and CDR2: SGHRS and YFSETQ. With 6 bases removed from V and 7 bases from J, the gap between germline ends came to 17 bases. This CDR3 comprises 14 residues. CDR3 in amino acids: CASTPKADRNEQFF. The CDR3 bases are TGCGCCAGCACTCCTAAGGCAGATAGGAATGAGCAGTTCTTC. Filled out from reference TRBV5-1 and TRBJ2-1, the complete variable domain reads KAGVTQTPRYLIKTRGQQVTLSCSPISGHRSVSWYQQTPGQGLQFLFEYFSETQRNKGNFPGRFSGRQFSNSRSEMNVSTLELGDSALYLCASTPKADRNEQFFGPGTRLTVL.

V is TRBV13 and J is TRBJ2-5; possibly TRBD1 for D (5 bases). The CDR3 runs to 13 residues. The germline CDR1 and CDR2 sequences are PRHDT and FYEKMQ (reference sequence). Trimming pared 3 bases from V and 3 bases from J, leaving 8 bases between. CDR3 protein: CASSFTREETQYF. The CDR3 DNA follows: TGTGCCAGCAGCTTCACCAGGGAAGAGACCCAGTACTTC. Using reference TRBV13 and TRBJ2-5 for the parts outside the CDR3, the full variable domain is AAGVIQSPRHLIKEKRETATLKCYPIPRHDTVYWYQQGPGQDPQFLISFYEKMQSDKGSIPDRFSAQQFSDYHSELNMSSLELGDSALYFCASSFTREETQYFGPGTRLLVL.

The genes are TRBV7-3 and TRBJ2-3, with TRBD1 matching over 7 bases. V lost 5 bases and J lost 7; bases outside the gene matches: 9. The CDR3 extends over 14 amino acids. CDR1 SGHTA and CDR2 FQGTGA come from the germline V gene. The CDR3 is CASSPDRDPHTQYF. The CDR3 bases are TGTGCCAGCAGCCCCGACAGGGACCCTCATACGCAGTATTTT. The full variable domain, in which reference TRBV7-3 and TRBJ2-3 provide the parts outside the CDR3, is GAGVSQTPSNKVTEKGKYVELRCDPISGHTALYWYRQSLGQGPEFLIYFQGTGAADDSGLPNDRFFAVRPEGSVSTLKIQRTERGDSAVYLCASSPDRDPHTQYFGPGTRLTVL.

The rearrangement joins TRBV11-2 to TRBJ2-1, with TRBD1 identical over 12 bases. This CDR3 is built from 17 residues. With 1 base clipped from V and 7 bases from J, the junction kept 8 bases outside the gene matches. Germline V gene sequence: CDR1 SGHAT, CDR2 FQNNGV. The CDR3 is CASSLGRGQGAGNEQFF. CDR3 nucleotides: TGTGCCAGCAGCTTAGGTAGGGGACAGGGGGCGGGGAATGAGCAGTTCTTC.

The CDR3 bases are TGCGCCAGCAGCTTGGGATACGGCTACGAGCAGTACTTC. Its protein product is CASSLGYGYEQYF. V usage is TRBV5-1 and J usage is TRBJ2-7, with no clear D. V gave up 0 bases and J gave up 3 bases, with 7 bases separating them. This CDR3 is built from 13 residues. Germline loops: CDR1 SGHRS, CDR2 YFSETQ.

The rearrangement joins TRBV6-5 to TRBJ2-7, with TRBD1 as a possible D gene (6 bases). The CDR3 consists of 14 residues. CDR1 is MNHEY, CDR2 SVGAGI, per germline. V was pared by 2 bases and J by 2 bases, with 10 bases between. The CDR3 is CASSYQGLTYEQYF. For the CDR3, the DNA is TGTGCCAGCAGTTACCAGGGGCTAACCTACGAGCAGTACTTC.

The CDR3 DNA reads TGTGCCAGCAGCTTTGAGGCCGTCCAGGGGGAGCAGTACTTC. Protein: CASSFEAVQGEQYF. This rearrangement joins TRBV7-8 to TRBJ2-7; a possible D gene is TRBD1 (6 bases). Germline CDR1 SGHVS, CDR2 FQNEAQ. V was cut by 3 bases and J by 7 bases, with 16 bases left in between. CDR3 length: 14 amino acids.

The count of this clone is one. The chain combines TRBV11-3 with TRBJ2-1, with 10 positions matching TRBD2. Germline values: CDR1 SGHNT, CDR2 YENEEA. V dropped 0 bases and J dropped 8; count of bases not matched to a gene: 7. The CDR3 has 16 residues. CDR3 nucleotides: TGTGCCAGCAGCTTAGATGGCCCAGCGGGAGGGCATGAGCAGTTCTTC. This sequence encodes CASSLDGPAGGHEQFF.

The J gene is TRBJ1-2, the V gene TRBV19; weak D call: TRBD1 (5 bases). The V end was cut by 8 bases, the J end by 4 bases, with 17 bases between. The CDR3 is 14 amino acids. Per germline, CDR1 LNHDA and CDR2 SQIVND (reference sequence). This CDR3 reads CASGRRDSVYGYTF. The DNA of the CDR3 is TGTGCCAGTGGACGCAGGGACTCGGTCTATGGCTACACCTTC.

J is TRBJ1-6 and V is TRBV10-1; D ambiguous. V dropped 11 bases and J dropped 0 bases, with 11 bases sitting between them. Looked up from germline, CDR1 is WNHNN and CDR2 is SYGVQD (reference sequence). This CDR3 is 14 amino acids long. CDR3 amino acids: CAGTLISYNSPLHF. The CDR3 region has the DNA TGCGCCGGAACATTAATCTCCTATAATTCACCCCTCCACTTT.

This sequence joins TRBV27 and TRBJ2-7; D is undetermined. Germline loops: CDR1 MNHEY, CDR2 SMNVEV (reference sequence). The CDR3 spans 13 residues. Trimming removed 5 bases from V and 0 bases from J, with 8 bases in between. The CDR3 coding sequence is TGTGCCAGCAGTCGTGTCTACTCCTACGAGCAGTACTTC. Its translation: CASSRVYSYEQYF.

CDR3 sequence (DNA): TGCGCCAGCAGCTTACAGGGTCGGCAAGAGACCCAGTACTTC. Encoded protein: CASSLQGRQETQYF. The rearrangement joins TRBV5-1 to TRBJ2-5, with D possibly TRBD1 on 6 matching bases. This CDR3 spans 14 amino acids. Germline-derived CDR1 and CDR2 are SGHRS and YFSETQ. Trimming pared 2 bases from V and 2 bases from J, leaving 10 bases between.

The chain carries TRBV7-6 and TRBJ2-7; possibly TRBD1 or TRBD2 for D (5 bases each). The CDR3 totals 17 residues. The V end lost 7 bases, the J end lost 2 bases, and 24 bases lay between the germline ends. Germline lookup yields CDR1 SGHVS and CDR2 FNYEAQ. The CDR3 loop is CASTLSARDPSPYEQYF. The CDR3 region has the DNA TGTGCCAGCACCCTCTCCGCCCGGGACCCGTCCCCCTACGAGCAGTACTTC.

J is TRBJ2-7 and V is TRBV9; no firm D call. The germline V and J ends were trimmed by 0 bases and 3 bases, with 10 bases remaining between them. The CDR3 is 14 residues long. Germline V CDR1 and CDR2: SGDLS, YYNGEE. CDR3: CASSVEGSHYEQYF. CDR3 nucleotides: TGTGCCAGCAGCGTAGAAGGCAGTCACTACGAGCAGTACTTC.

The chain couples TRBV28 to TRBJ2-2; D gene ambiguous. Trimming removed 3 bases at V and 1 base at J, with 12 bases between. The CDR3 loop spans 16 amino acids. Germline V gene sequence: CDR1 MDHEN, CDR2 SYDVKM. The CDR3 loop is CASSFLGKRNTGELFF. CDR3 sequence (DNA): TGTGCCAGCAGTTTTTTAGGAAAACGGAACACCGGGGAGCTGTTTTTT. Full variable domain (remainder filled in from reference TRBV28 and TRBJ2-2): DVKVTQSSRYLVKRTGEKVFLECVQDMDHENMFWYRQDPGLGLRLIYFSYDVKMKEKGDIPEGYSVSREKKERFSLILESASTNQTSMYLCASSFLGKRNTGELFFGEGSRLTVL.

The chain is built from TRBV19 and TRBJ1-1; TRBD1 matches at 8 bases. Trimming at V came to 3 bases and at J to 5 bases, leaving 5 bases not matched to a gene. The V gene's germline CDR1 is LNHDA and CDR2 SQIVND (reference sequence). This CDR3 region has 14 residues. CDR3 residues: CASSMATGETEAFF. CDR3 nucleotide sequence: TGTGCCAGTAGTATGGCGACAGGGGAGACTGAAGCTTTCTTT.

This rearrangement joins TRBV2 to TRBJ1-1; D is undetermined. The CDR3 is 13 amino acids. The germline V gene encodes CDR1 SNHLY and CDR2 FYNNEI. V lost 3 bases to trimming and J lost 4 bases, with 9 bases between them. CDR3 in amino acids: CASSDNRFTEAFF. CDR3 bases: TGTGCCAGCAGTGACAATCGGTTCACTGAAGCTTTCTTT.

This clone was recorded a few times. At one end, the junction sequence differs from germline, possibly due to a read error. The V call is TRBV30, the J call TRBJ2-7; possibly TRBD1 or TRBD2 for D (6 bases each). This CDR3 is built from 16 residues. CDR1 and CDR2 (germline): GTSNPN, SVGIG (reference sequence). CDR3 residues: CAWSFRGGRLAYEQYF. In DNA, the CDR3 is TGTGCCTGGAGTTTCCGAGGGGGGCGGTTAGCCTATGAGCAGTACTTC.

V is TRBV7-2 and J is TRBJ1-5, with D perhaps TRBD1 (6 bases). The V gene lost 1 base and the J gene lost 6 bases, with 10 bases spanning the gap. CDR3 length: 14 amino acids. CDR1 is SGHTA and CDR2 is FQGNSA in the germline V gene. The CDR3 nucleotides are TGTGCCAGCAGCTTAGGCGCAGGGGCTCAGCCCCAGCATTTT. It is translated as CASSLGAGAQPQHF.

The chain employs TRBV10-3 and TRBJ1-3; 7 bases fit TRBD1. Germline V gives CDR1 ENHRY, CDR2 SYGVKD. The trim removed 10 bases at V and 0 bases at J, leaving 3 bases unmatched. This CDR3 is 13 amino acids long. CDR3 amino acids: CATTGTSGNTIYF. The DNA for the CDR3 is TGTGCCACGACAGGGACCTCTGGAAACACCATATATTTT.

The chain couples TRBV3-1 (or the pseudogene TRBV3-2) to TRBJ2-5; unclear D gene. Germline-derived CDR1 and CDR2 are LGHDT and YNNKEL (reference sequence). The CDR3 sequence is 16 residues long. V was clipped by 2 bases and J by 5 bases, with 18 bases between them. The CDR3 here is CASSQPWQRNLETQYF. The CDR3 DNA sequence: TGTGCCAGCAGCCAACCGTGGCAGAGGAATTTGGAGACCCAGTACTTC.

The genes are TRBV12-2 and TRBJ2-7; the table's D call, TRBD1, was not checked against the DNA. TRBV12-2 is annotated as a pseudogene. The CDR3 contains 18 residues. The CDR3 reads CASRQHPSPDRPSYEQYF. CDR3 nucleotide sequence: TGTGCAAGTCGCCAACATCCGAGCCCCGACAGGCCCTCCTACGAGCAGTACTTC.

The J gene is TRBJ2-7, the V gene TRBV30; no clear D gene. This CDR3 comprises 15 residues. V lost 0 bases and J 4 bases, leaving 16 bases between the germline ends. Germline V gene lookup returns CDR1 GTSNPN and CDR2 SVGIG (reference sequence). The CDR3 spells CAWSVLRTDLYEQYF. CDR3 bases: TGTGCCTGGAGTGTACTGCGGACGGACCTATACGAGCAGTACTTC.

The chain links TRBV6-5 to TRBJ2-4; D might be TRBD2 (6 bases). CDR1 MNHEY and CDR2 SVGAGI come from the germline V gene. V was pared by 6 bases and J by 8 bases, with 14 bases between. This CDR3 has 13 residues. The CDR3: CASSPTRVDIQYF. The CDR3 DNA reads as TGTGCCAGCAGCCCGACTAGGGTGGACATTCAGTACTTC.

The gene calls are TRBV2 and TRBJ2-7, with D tentatively TRBD2 (5 bases). In germline, CDR1 is SNHLY, CDR2 FYNNEI. V lost 4 bases and J lost 3, with 19 bases in between. The CDR3 is made up of 16 amino acids. CDR3 region: CASSAHPRGRDYEQYF. The CDR3 bases are TGTGCCAGCAGTGCCCACCCTCGGGGAAGGGACTACGAGCAGTACTTC.

This chain links TRBV14 with TRBJ2-5; 8 bases fit TRBD2. Germline values: CDR1 SGHDN, CDR2 FVKESK. J lost 5 bases, V lost 1 base, and 9 bases had no gene match. CDR3 length: 16 amino acids. CDR3 nucleotides: TGTGCCAGCAGCCAAGTCGTAGCGGGGCGGTTGGAGACCCAGTACTTC. Residues: CASSQVVAGRLETQYF.

This clone was counted only a few times. CDR3 sequence reads: CASSPTSGTDTQYF. The CDR3 DNA sequence: TGTGCCAGCAGCCCGACTAGCGGCACAGATACGCAGTATTTT. The chain combines TRBV2 with TRBJ2-3, with 8 bases aligning to TRBD2. Germline CDR1 SNHLY, CDR2 FYNNEI. The CDR3 consists of 14 residues. V lost 6 bases to trimming and J lost 1 base; unmatched junction nucleotides: 3.

The rearrangement links TRBV5-1 to TRBJ1-3; D not resolved. The CDR3 has 13 residues. Germline V gene sequence: CDR1 SGHRS, CDR2 YFSETQ. V was trimmed by 4 bases and J by 4 bases, leaving 9 bases between them. The CDR3 is CASSSELGNTIYF. The CDR3 coding sequence is TGCGCCAGCAGCAGCGAACTGGGAAACACCATATATTTT. Combining the CDR3 with reference TRBV5-1 and TRBJ1-3 gives the whole variable domain KAGVTQTPRYLIKTRGQQVTLSCSPISGHRSVSWYQQTPGQGLQFLFEYFSETQRNKGNFPGRFSGRQFSNSRSEMNVSTLELGDSALYLCASSSELGNTIYFGEGSWLTVV.

The rearrangement uses TRBV6-5 and TRBJ1-2; 9 bases fit TRBD1. This CDR3 is 14 amino acids long. In germline, CDR1 is MNHEY, CDR2 SVGAGI. J lost 7 bases, V lost 6 bases, and 9 bases had no gene match. CDR3 nucleotides: TGTGCCAGCAGCCGGAGCACAGGGGGCGGTGGCTACACCTTC. It is translated as CASSRSTGGGGYTF.

The rearrangement links TRBV6-5 to TRBJ2-1; 8 bases are shared with TRBD1. J gave up 4 bases and V 5 bases, and 7 bases lay outside the gene matches. Germline-derived CDR1 and CDR2 are MNHEY and SVGAGI. The CDR3 totals 15 residues. The CDR3 here is CASSLDRVEYNEQFF. The CDR3 DNA follows: TGTGCCAGCAGTCTGGACAGGGTAGAATACAATGAGCAGTTCTTC.

This clone was counted a few times. The gene calls are TRBV4-2 and TRBJ1-1; D is unclear. This CDR3 contains 14 residues. The germline V gene has CDR1 LGHNA and CDR2 YNFKEQ. V lost 0 bases and J 6 bases, leaving 11 bases between the germline ends. The CDR3 sequence is CASSQDLVEAEAFF. The CDR3 DNA sequence: TGTGCCAGCAGCCAAGATTTGGTCGAGGCTGAAGCTTTCTTT.